One and the same sample provided the 8 T cell receptor beta chains below, sequenced in a study of PD-1 blockade in classical Hodgkin lymphoma (dated by TCRdb to 2018 to 2020). The time point tag for this specimen amounts to: cycle 4 day 1 (C4D1), after 5 to 7 weeks of nivolumab. Every trial patient had relapsed after autologous stem cell transplantation, and cohorts A, B and C differed in prior brentuximab vedotin exposure. CD4+ T cells were purified from thawed PBMCs by magnetic negative selection with a Miltenyi CD4+ T cell isolation kit. The method behind the library was the immunoSEQ multiplex PCR assay. This immuneACCESS table, as held by TCRdb, lists in-frame sequences with V and J called but not all clones. Of the missing ones, under half trace to an unresolved V gene in checked studies; the others have no known cause. This sample gives 20,000 to 25,000 clones in total; 75% to 90% of them show up just once. The ten largest make up approximately 2.8% of the sample.

Source: CD4+ T cells from blood, taken before the fourth cycle of nivolumab. The receptors shown here come from a human donor with classical Hodgkin lymphoma.

Of note for this clone: The junction departs from the called germline gene at one end, perhaps through a read error. The V gene is TRBV7-9, the J gene TRBJ2-7; D is unclear. CDR1 SEHNR and CDR2 FQNEAQ come from the germline V gene (reference sequence). CDR3 size: 12 residues. CDR3 region: CASSILLVRLDF. Here the CDR3 DNA reads TGTGCCAGCAGCATACTCCTCGTACGTTTGGACTTC.

V is TRBV7-2 and J is TRBJ2-5; 10 bases fit TRBD2. The CDR3 loop spans 15 amino acids. V was clipped by 4 bases and J by 4 bases; unmatched bases: 6. The V gene's germline CDR1 is SGHTA and CDR2 FQGNSA. CDR3 sequence (DNA): TGTGCCAGCAGCTCAGCGGGGGGGCCGGGAGAGACCCAGTACTTC. Amino acid sequence: CASSSAGGPGETQYF.

The chain links TRBV2 to TRBJ2-7; the match to TRBD1 covers 8 bases. Germline assignment: CDR1 SNHLY and CDR2 FYNNEI. The length of the CDR3 is 15 residues. Losses at the gene ends were 3 bases for V and 3 bases for J; bases not matched to a gene: 7. DNA of the CDR3: TGTGCCAGCAGTGACGCCCAGGGGGCGCGCTACGAGCAGTACTTC. Its translation is CASSDAQGARYEQYF.

The chain is built from TRBV6-4 and TRBJ2-1; TRBD1 agrees at 8 bases. The V gene's germline CDR1 is MRHNA and CDR2 SNTAGT. V was pared by 3 bases and J by 3 bases, with 7 bases of the junction left unmatched. This CDR3 spans 16 amino acids. The CDR3 DNA sequence: TGTGCCAGCAGTGAACACCCGGGGACAGGCTACAATGAGCAGTTCTTC. It codes for CASSEHPGTGYNEQFF.

The chain is built from TRBV7-2 and TRBJ1-1; 8 nucleotides align to TRBD1. With 5 bases clipped from V and 3 bases from J, the junction kept 5 bases outside the gene matches. The CDR3 has 14 residues. CDR1 and CDR2 from the germline V gene are SGHTA and FQGNSA. For the CDR3, the DNA is TGTGCCAGCAGCGAGGGGACAGGCTACACTGAAGCTTTCTTT. This encodes CASSEGTGYTEAFF.

Remarks on this clone: The germline gene is not matched at one end of the junction; a read error may be the cause. This chain joins TRBV5-1 and TRBJ1-2, with a tentative D call TRBD1 (5 bases). The CDR3 is made up of 12 amino acids. Germline V CDR1 and CDR2: SGHRS, YFSETQ. CDR3 region: CTSSPSGEGYTF. CDR3 DNA sequence: TGCACCAGCAGCCCCTCGGGGGAAGGCTACACCTTC. Full variable domain (rest looked up from reference TRBV5-1 and TRBJ1-2): KAGVTQTPRYLIKTRGQQVTLSCSPISGHRSVSWYQQTPGQGLQFLFEYFSETQRNKGNFPGRFSGRQFSNSRSEMNVSTLELGDSALYLCTSSPSGEGYTFGSGTRLTVV.

This clone was observed a few times. The chain uses TRBV19 and TRBJ1-2, with D uncertain. The germline gives CDR1 LNHDA, CDR2 SQIVND (reference sequence). The CDR3 is made up of 13 amino acids. V shed 1 base and J shed 4 bases, with 7 bases lying between them. The CDR3 region is CASSIGSSYGYTF. The CDR3 DNA reads TGTGCCAGTAGTATAGGGTCCTCCTATGGCTACACCTTC.

The J gene is TRBJ2-7, the V gene TRBV6-6; TRBD1 matches 8 bases. The CDR3 totals 15 residues. V was clipped by 6 bases and J by 4 bases; unmatched bases: 11. The germline V gene has CDR1 MNHNY and CDR2 SVGAGI (reference sequence). As DNA, the CDR3 is TGTGCCAGCAGACAGGGCGGACAGGGCCGATACGAGCAGTACTTC. Encoded protein: CASRQGGQGRYEQYF.